These 28 T cell receptor beta chains were all obtained from the same sample, sequenced in a study of T cells in Graves' hyperthyroidism and ophthalmopathy. Regions amplified from RNA transcripts were the TCR beta CDR3 regions. During a first-round RT-PCR of the TCR CDR3, the HTBI primer set was used. From the multiplex PCR reads, TCRdb called clonotypes with MiXCR, one entry per CDR3 protein. The table records approximately 320,000 distinct CDR3 sequences, 15% to 20% of them present only once. The specimen sequenced was blood. These TCRs come from a man aged 30 to 39 with Graves' hyperthyroidism.

This clonotype appeared many times. The gene calls are TRBV2 and TRBJ2-7, with 9 bases matching TRBD1. V dropped 5 bases and J dropped 6; count of bases not matched to a gene: 8. Germline V lookup: CDR1 SNHLY, CDR2 FYNNEI. This CDR3 contains 14 residues. CDR3 loop: CASSLGQGPREQYF. As DNA, the CDR3 is TGTGCCAGCAGTCTTGGACAGGGGCCACGCGAGCAGTACTTC.

This chain links TRBV6-1 with TRBJ2-3; maybe TRBD2 (6 bases). The CDR3 contains 16 residues. Trimming pared 6 bases from V and 1 base from J, leaving 17 bases between. The germline CDR1 and CDR2 sequences are MNHNS and SASEGT. The DNA for the CDR3 is TGTGCCAGCAGATTGGACTATGGGCGGGGCACAGATACGCAGTATTTT. It yields the protein CASRLDYGRGTDTQYF.

This clonotype was counted a few times. J is TRBJ2-3 and V is TRBV6-1, with 8 bases identical to TRBD2. The ends lost 1 base at V and 2 bases at J; junction bases unmatched: 5. Germline V CDR1 and CDR2: MNHNS, SASEGT. This CDR3 spans 16 amino acids. CDR3 nucleotide sequence: TGTGCCAGCAGTGAAGACACCGGGGGGGACACAGATACGCAGTATTTT. Amino acids: CASSEDTGGDTDTQYF.

This clonotype was counted at least ten times. The V gene is TRBV28, the J gene TRBJ1-2; D is uncertain. The length of the CDR3 is 13 residues. The germline V and J ends were trimmed by 1 base and 0 bases, with 3 bases remaining between them. Germline loops: CDR1 MDHEN, CDR2 SYDVKM. The chain's CDR3 is CASSLLANYGYTF. CDR3 DNA: TGTGCCAGCAGTTTATTAGCTAACTATGGCTACACCTTC.

This clonotype was detected many times. In DNA, the CDR3 is TGTGCCAGCAGCGTAGTCGGGAGGGGAACAGATACGCAGTATTTT. It encodes CASSVVGRGTDTQYF. The chain has TRBV9 and TRBJ2-3; 8 bases agree with TRBD2. The CDR3 length is 15 residues. The V gene end was trimmed by 0 bases and the J gene end by 3 bases; junction bases not matched to a gene: 3. Per germline, CDR1 SGDLS and CDR2 YYNGEE.

This clonotype was found many times. The chain carries TRBV5-1 and TRBJ2-1; 9 bases fit TRBD2. Germline CDR1 is SGHRS and CDR2 is YFSETQ. V shed 4 bases and J 8 bases; nucleotides not matched to a gene: 13. CDR3 length equals 16 residues. The CDR3 protein is CASSPMAGGPIHEQFF. In DNA form, the CDR3 reads TGCGCCAGCAGCCCGATGGCGGGAGGGCCGATCCATGAGCAGTTCTTC. The full variable domain, rest sourced from reference TRBV5-1 and TRBJ2-1, is KAGVTQTPRYLIKTRGQQVTLSCSPISGHRSVSWYQQTPGQGLQFLFEYFSETQRNKGNFPGRFSGRQFSNSRSEMNVSTLELGDSALYLCASSPMAGGPIHEQFFGPGTRLTVL.

This clonotype has a count of ten or more. The gene calls are TRBV10-3 and TRBJ2-7; D is uncertain. Germline loops: CDR1 ENHRY, CDR2 SYGVKD. The CDR3 covers 11 residues. The ends were cut back, 4 bases at V and 3 bases at J, with 4 bases in the middle. DNA of the CDR3: TGTGCCATCAGTGCCCTCTACGAGCAGTACTTC. This codes for CAISALYEQYF.

The rearrangement links TRBV29-1 to TRBJ1-1; D possibly corresponds to TRBD1 (5 bases). Per the germline V gene, CDR1 is SQVTM and CDR2 is ANQGSEA. V was trimmed by 7 bases and J by 3 bases, leaving 15 bases between them. The length of the CDR3 is 13 residues. DNA of the CDR3: TGCAGCGCACAATTGGGGGTTTACACTGAAGCTTTCTTT. It codes for CSAQLGVYTEAFF.

This clonotype appeared a few times. Written as DNA, the CDR3 is TGCAGTGCTAGAGACCGGACTAGCGGGAGTAACGAGCAGTACTTC. Its protein is CSARDRTSGSNEQYF. The chain has TRBV20-1 and TRBJ2-7; 13 bases line up with TRBD2. The V segment lost 0 bases and the J segment 5 bases; nucleotides outside the gene matches: 4. The length of the CDR3 is 15 residues. From germline, CDR1 is DFQATT and CDR2 SNEGSKA (reference sequence).

The chain uses TRBV7-9 and TRBJ1-4; the D gene is possibly TRBD1 (5 bases). The CDR3 has 15 amino acids. V lost 0 bases, J lost 3 bases, and 8 bases lay in between. Germline assignment: CDR1 SEHNR and CDR2 FQNEAQ (reference sequence). CDR3: CASSLAEGSNEKLFF. CDR3 coding DNA: TGTGCCAGCAGCTTAGCGGAGGGGTCTAATGAAAAACTGTTTTTT.

This clonotype was picked up many times. This chain joins TRBV7-3 and TRBJ2-1; possibly TRBD2 for D (6 bases). Germline assignment: CDR1 SGHTA and CDR2 FQGTGA. The CDR3 length is 15 residues. Between the trimmed V and J ends, which lost 3 bases and 7 bases, there was a span of 16 bases. The CDR3 here is CASSFRDLPLNEQFF. The CDR3 nucleotides are TGTGCCAGCAGCTTCCGGGACTTACCCCTTAATGAGCAGTTCTTC. The entire variable domain, with the rest obtained from reference TRBV7-3 and TRBJ2-1, is as follows: GAGVSQTPSNKVTEKGKYVELRCDPISGHTALYWYRQSLGQGPEFLIYFQGTGAADDSGLPNDRFFAVRPEGSVSTLKIQRTERGDSAVYLCASSFRDLPLNEQFFGPGTRLTVL.

A few counts support this clonotype. V is TRBV20-1 and J is TRBJ2-1; 12 bases align to TRBD2. V lost 3 bases and J lost 11; bases outside the gene matches: 14. Per germline, CDR1 DFQATT and CDR2 SNEGSKA (reference sequence). This CDR3 is 16 amino acids long. In nucleotides, the CDR3 is TGCAGTGCTAGCGGTCGGACTAGCGGGACCCGCTGGCAGCAGTTCTTC. Translating it yields CSASGRTSGTRWQQFF.

The rearrangement links TRBV14 to TRBJ2-7; D perhaps matches TRBD2 (5 bases). Between the trimmed V and J ends, which lost 7 bases and 7 bases, there was a span of 17 bases. The CDR3 has 13 amino acids. CDR1 and CDR2 (germline): SGHDN, FVKESK. CDR3 nucleotides: TGTGCCAGCACCCCCGGTCGGACGGGGGAGCAGTACTTC. As protein: CASTPGRTGEQYF.

The chain has TRBV9 and TRBJ1-6; D is perhaps TRBD1 (5 bases). The CDR3 loop spans 14 amino acids. Germline CDR1 SGDLS, CDR2 YYNGEE. V was shortened by 2 bases and J by 13 bases, with 16 bases between the two germline ends. CDR3: CASSVAGVPSPLHF. CDR3 sequence (DNA): TGTGCCAGCAGCGTGGCGGGGGTTCCCTCGCCCCTCCACTTT.

There are many counts of this clonotype. V and J are TRBV28 and TRBJ2-4; TRBD1 agrees at 8 bases. The V segment lost 6 bases and the J segment 3 bases; nucleotides outside the gene matches: 10. The CDR3 loop spans 16 amino acids. Germline CDR1 is MDHEN and CDR2 is SYDVKM. Here the CDR3 reads CASSRPPQGDKNIQYF. The DNA of the CDR3 is TGTGCCAGCAGCCGCCCACCACAGGGGGACAAAAACATTCAGTACTTC.

This clonotype was observed at least ten times. The genes are TRBV11-3 and TRBJ2-1; 10 positions match TRBD2. V was clipped by 7 bases and J by 5 bases; unmatched bases: 14. Germline lookup yields CDR1 SGHNT and CDR2 YENEEA. The CDR3 consists of 17 residues. DNA for the CDR3: TGTGCCAGCATCTTGTCTTCAACTAGCGGGAATAACAATGAGCAGTTCTTC. Amino acids: CASILSSTSGNNNEQFF.

The rearrangement uses TRBV5-1 and TRBJ2-7, with 10 positions matching TRBD1. Germline trimming cut 1 base from V and 5 bases from J; bases unmatched to any gene: 9. The CDR3 is 16 residues long. Germline CDR1 SGHRS, CDR2 YFSETQ. The CDR3 region is CASSLLAGTGAHEQYF. The CDR3 bases are TGCGCCAGCAGCTTGTTGGCCGGGACAGGGGCCCACGAGCAGTACTTC.

In its sample, this clonotype was seen many times. The rearrangement uses TRBV4-1 and TRBJ2-7; D may match TRBD1 or TRBD2 (5 bases each). The CDR3 runs 15 residues. Trimming took off 2 bases at V and 7 bases at J, with 18 bases between the two ends. Germline V lookup: CDR1 MGHRA, CDR2 YSYEKL. Here the CDR3 DNA reads TGCGCCAGCAGCCAAAGCTGGAGAGGGGTTCGGGAGCAGTACTTC. Translation gives CASSQSWRGVREQYF.

The chain links TRBV20-1 to TRBJ2-1; D gene ambiguous. The CDR3 has 12 amino acids. With 3 bases removed from V and 6 bases from J, the gap between germline ends came to 9 bases. Germline V CDR1 and CDR2: DFQATT, SNEGSKA (reference sequence). The CDR3 DNA reads TGCAGTGCTAGTGGACGGATCAATGAGCAGTTCTTC. Its protein is CSASGRINEQFF.

The chain is built from TRBV29-1 and TRBJ2-5, with 10 bases that match TRBD2. The CDR3 is 14 amino acids. Germline trimming cut 4 bases from V and 1 base from J; bases unmatched to any gene: 3. Looked up from germline, CDR1 is SQVTM and CDR2 is ANQGSEA. CDR3 loop: CSVALAGSQETQYF. For the CDR3, the DNA is TGCAGCGTTGCACTAGCGGGGTCCCAAGAGACCCAGTACTTC.

The chain carries TRBV5-1 and TRBJ2-5; D perhaps matches TRBD1 (7 bases). This CDR3 region has 15 residues. Trimming stripped 3 bases from V and 1 base from J, with 13 bases between. CDR1 and CDR2 (germline): SGHRS, YFSETQ. As DNA, the CDR3 is TGCGCCAGCAGCTCCCCGGAGGGGGCCCAAGAGACCCAGTACTTC. It specifies CASSSPEGAQETQYF.

Turning to this clonotype: A much more abundant neighbour one base away suggests this may be a read error. This chain joins TRBV2 and TRBJ1-2, with 9 nucleotides matching TRBD1. V was clipped by 5 bases and J by 6 bases; unmatched bases: 10. Germline CDR1 and CDR2: SNHLY and FYNNEI. The CDR3 has 15 amino acids. Written as DNA, the CDR3 is TGTGCCAGCAGTCGACCCGGGACAGGGCTCCATGGCTACACCTTC. Encoded protein: CASSRPGTGLHGYTF.

At least ten counts were recorded for this clonotype. This rearrangement joins TRBV11-2 to TRBJ2-7; perhaps TRBD2 as D (5 bases). The CDR3 loop spans 12 amino acids. From germline, CDR1 is SGHAT and CDR2 FQNNGV. Trimming shortened V by 4 bases and J by 3 bases, and 7 bases separated the two germline ends. The CDR3 DNA follows: TGTGCCAGCAGCTCCCGGGACTACGAGCAGTACTTC. This sequence encodes CASSSRDYEQYF.

The chain has TRBV5-1 and TRBJ2-7; 13 nucleotides align to TRBD2. The CDR3 is 16 residues long. After removal of 0 bases from V and 4 bases from J, the junction contained 4 bases not matched to a gene. Germline CDR1 is SGHRS and CDR2 is YFSETQ. CDR3 amino acids: CASSLGLAGGYYEQYF. The DNA of the CDR3 is TGCGCCAGCAGCTTGGGACTAGCGGGGGGATATTACGAGCAGTACTTC. The full variable domain, with the rest looked up from reference TRBV5-1 and TRBJ2-7, is KAGVTQTPRYLIKTRGQQVTLSCSPISGHRSVSWYQQTPGQGLQFLFEYFSETQRNKGNFPGRFSGRQFSNSRSEMNVSTLELGDSALYLCASSLGLAGGYYEQYFGPGTRLTVT.

This clonotype was detected many times. The chain has TRBV20-1 and TRBJ2-7, with D tentatively TRBD1 (7 bases). Germline loops: CDR1 DFQATT, CDR2 SNEGSKA (reference sequence). Trimming took 6 bases from V and 2 from J, leaving 11 bases between them. This CDR3 spans 12 amino acids. CDR3 protein: CSAPRGAYEQYF. The CDR3 DNA reads as TGCAGTGCCCCCAGGGGGGCCTACGAGCAGTACTTC.

This chain uses TRBV27 with TRBJ1-1; perhaps TRBD1 as D (5 bases). The CDR3 has 13 amino acids. The V end was cut by 5 bases, the J end by 5 bases, with 12 bases between. Germline CDR1 is MNHEY and CDR2 is SMNVEV (reference sequence). CDR3: CASSTRPGTEAFF. The CDR3 nucleotides are TGTGCCAGCAGTACCCGTCCAGGGACTGAAGCTTTCTTT.

This clonotype was found many times. CDR3 residues: CASSFAPLFEQYF. In nucleotides, the CDR3 is TGCGCCAGCAGCTTTGCCCCGTTGTTCGAGCAGTACTTC. V usage is TRBV5-1 and J usage is TRBJ2-7; unclear D gene. Trimming stripped 2 bases from V and 6 bases from J, with 12 bases between. Germline CDR1 reads SGHRS; CDR2 reads YFSETQ. There are 13 residues in the CDR3.

V is TRBV4-1 and J is TRBJ1-5, with a possible D match to TRBD1 (6 bases). This CDR3 is 15 amino acids long. Trimming removed 1 base at V and 2 bases at J, with 9 bases between. CDR1 MGHRA and CDR2 YSYEKL come from the germline V gene. CDR3 in amino acids: CASSQGQAGNQPQHF. As DNA, the CDR3 is TGCGCCAGCAGCCAAGGACAGGCCGGCAATCAGCCCCAGCATTTT.